The present TCR beta chain was sequenced within a study of T-cell reconstitution after alpha-beta-depleted transplantation in children. Molecular barcoding with unique molecular identifiers was used for the TCRbeta library. TCRdb independently ran MiXCR on the PCR reads; one entry per CDR3 protein. The sample lists roughly 590,000 distinct CDR3 sequences, 16% occurring once. CDR1 and CDR2 from the germline V gene are DFQATT and SNEGSKA (reference sequence). V lost 3 bases, J lost 4 bases, and 17 bases lay in between. The CDR3 runs 15 residues. The chain is built from TRBV20-1 and TRBJ2-3, with D possibly matching TRBD2 (6 bases). The source of this sequence is a human donor who donated a stem cell graft to a child with acute myeloid leukemia. This sample comprised PBMCs from the stem cell graft donor, obtained from the stem cell graft. The CDR3 coding sequence is TGCAGTGCTAGGACGCCCGGGGGTTGGTCAGATACGCAGTATTTT. This sequence encodes CSARTPGGWSDTQYF.